These 28 T cell receptor beta chains originate from one sample sequenced in a study of CD8+ T cells in alopecia areata (dated by TCRdb to between 2018 and 2020). The sample's time point label is to be understood as: baseline before oral tofacitinib. Library method: the immunoSEQ multiplex PCR assay. For TCR sequencing, RNA was extracted from every sample and reverse transcribed into cDNA to serve as template. This is the immuneACCESS table as TCRdb keeps it, with only in-frame sequences that have V and J called. A part of the clones is gone; compared with another copy, unresolved V genes explain less than half, and the rest is unexplained. The table for this sample lists 150,000 to 180,000 clones; 50% to 65% of them were counted only once. The ten largest clones add up to roughly a fifth of the sample. Sequencing was performed on CD8+ T cells sorted from blood, taken at week 0. These receptors were collected from a human donor with alopecia areata.

This clone has only one observation. A junction end diverges from the germline sequence, so it may reflect a read error. The CDR3 is CASSYQGPGGLFF. The CDR3 nucleotides read TGTGCCAGCAGCTATCAGGGGCCCGGGGGGCTGTTTTTT. This rearrangement joins TRBV5-6 to TRBJ2-2; D is tentatively TRBD1 or TRBD2 (6 bases each). The CDR3 totals 13 residues. Germline assignment: CDR1 SGHDT and CDR2 YYEEEE.

The chain carries TRBV29-1 and TRBJ2-1, with TRBD1 matching over 9 bases. The junction had 1 base not matched to a gene; V was cut back by 4 bases and J by 3 bases. The CDR3 is made up of 13 amino acids. CDR1 is SQVTM and CDR2 is ANQGSEA in the germline V gene. Written as DNA, the CDR3 is TGCAGCGTTGTGGACAGGGGCTACAATGAGCAGTTCTTC. Translation: CSVVDRGYNEQFF.

Turning to this clone: In the same sample, other DNA sequences code for this CDR3. The chain has TRBV29-1 and TRBJ2-7; no clear D. The CDR3 totals 11 residues. The V and J ends lost 3 bases and 3 bases respectively, with 6 bases between them. Per germline, CDR1 SQVTM and CDR2 ANQGSEA. This CDR3 reads CSVEADYEQYF. CDR3 DNA: TGCAGCGTTGAGGCGGACTACGAGCAGTACTTC.

This clone was observed a handful of times. The rearrangement uses TRBV7-8 and TRBJ1-1, with D tentatively TRBD1 (6 bases). Trimming removed 1 base from V and 0 bases from J, with 9 bases in between. This CDR3 is 15 amino acids long. Germline V gene sequence: CDR1 SGHVS, CDR2 FQNEAQ. The CDR3 sequence: CASSLVGQMNTEAFF. The CDR3 nucleotides read TGTGCCAGCAGCTTAGTCGGACAGATGAACACTGAAGCTTTCTTT. Full variable domain (remainder filled in from reference TRBV7-8 and TRBJ1-1): GAGVSQSPRYKVAKRGQDVALRCDPISGHVSLFWYQQALGQGPEFLTYFQNEAQLDKSGLPSDRFFAERPEGSVSTLKIQRTQQEDSAVYLCASSLVGQMNTEAFFGQGTRLTVV.

V and J are TRBV29-1 and TRBJ1-1, with TRBD1 matching 9 bases. Per the germline V gene, CDR1 is SQVTM and CDR2 is ANQGSEA. With V trimmed by 6 bases and J by 6 bases, 8 bases remained unmatched. CDR3 length equals 13 residues. The CDR3 DNA follows: TGCAGCGTGCCACAGGGGGCGTGGGCTGAAGCTTTCTTT. It specifies CSVPQGAWAEAFF.

The gene calls are TRBV7-3 and TRBJ2-7, with a tentative D call TRBD1 (5 bases). Germline loops: CDR1 SGHTA, CDR2 FQGTGA. Deletions cut 5 bases from V and 0 bases from J, with 14 bases between. The CDR3 is made up of 15 amino acids. CDR3 sequence: CASSLGVGSSYEQYF. DNA of the CDR3: TGTGCCAGCAGCCTAGGGGTGGGCAGCTCCTACGAGCAGTACTTC.

The V call is TRBV12-5, the J call TRBJ2-3; D is perhaps TRBD2 (6 bases). Trimming removed 6 bases at V and 1 base at J, with 20 bases between. The CDR3 loop spans 17 amino acids. Germline assignment: CDR1 LGHNT and CDR2 FRNRAP. The CDR3 loop is CASGGGAGPTGTDTQYF. In nucleotides, the CDR3 is TGTGCTAGTGGAGGAGGGGCAGGGCCGACTGGCACAGATACGCAGTATTTT.

V and J are TRBV6-1 and TRBJ1-2; TRBD1 is a possible D gene (6 bases). Per germline, CDR1 MNHNS and CDR2 SASEGT. The CDR3 has 14 residues. The ends were cut back, 3 bases at V and 5 bases at J, with 13 bases in the middle. Here the CDR3 DNA reads TGTGCCAGCAGTGATGTGGGACAAACATATGGCTACACCTTC. Its protein product is CASSDVGQTYGYTF.

This chain connects TRBV7-9 to TRBJ2-7; D not certain. With 1 base removed from V and 5 bases from J, the gap between germline ends came to 9 bases. This CDR3 spans 13 amino acids. The germline CDR1 and CDR2 sequences are SEHNR and FQNEAQ (reference sequence). The CDR3 region is CASSLVGNHEQYF. The CDR3, as DNA: TGTGCCAGCAGCTTAGTGGGCAACCACGAGCAGTACTTC. The full variable domain, completed using reference TRBV7-9 and TRBJ2-7, is DTGVSQNPRHKITKRGQNVTFRCDPISEHNRLYWYRQTLGQGPEFLTYFQNEAQLEKSRLLSDRFSAERPKGSFSTLEIQRTEQGDSAMYLCASSLVGNHEQYFGPGTRLTVT.

The J gene is TRBJ2-5, the V gene TRBV11-1, with 7 bases fitting TRBD1. After removal of 6 bases from V and 7 bases from J, the junction contained 17 bases not matched to a gene. CDR1 and CDR2 from the germline V gene are SGHAT and FQDESV (reference sequence). The length of the CDR3 is 16 residues. In DNA form, the CDR3 reads TGTGCCAGCAGATTTCAAGAGGGGGCTGCGTTGTCGACCCAGTACTTC. Protein sequence: CASRFQEGAALSTQYF. Drawing the rest from reference TRBV11-1 and TRBJ2-5, the complete variable domain is EAEVAQSPRYKITEKSQAVAFWCDPISGHATLYWYRQILGQGPELLVQFQDESVVDDSQLPKDRFSAERLKGVDSTLKIQPAELGDSAMYLCASRFQEGAALSTQYFGPGTRLLVL.

About this clone itself: The sample has other DNA sequences that encode this CDR3 too. DNA of the CDR3: TGTGCCAGCAGCTTCGGTAACACTGAAGCTTTCTTT. This translates into CASSFGNTEAFF. V and J are TRBV7-9 and TRBJ1-1; no reliable D call. Germline CDR1 and CDR2: SEHNR and FQNEAQ (reference sequence). The CDR3 runs to 12 residues. Trimming pared 3 bases from V and 2 bases from J, leaving 4 bases between.

There are a few counts of this clone. The chain recombines TRBV7-9 with TRBJ2-3; D not resolved. With 5 bases removed from V and 3 bases from J, the gap between germline ends came to 9 bases. Germline CDR1 and CDR2: SEHNR and FQNEAQ (reference sequence). The CDR3 runs to 13 residues. The CDR3 DNA reads TGTGCCAGCAGCCACCGAGGTACAGATACGCAGTATTTT. This gives the protein CASSHRGTDTQYF.

This clone was seen a few times. The chain recombines TRBV29-1 with TRBJ2-5; tentatively, D is TRBD1 (7 bases). The CDR3 spans 14 residues. Trimming stripped 3 bases from V and 2 bases from J, with 13 bases between. In germline, CDR1 is SQVTM, CDR2 ANQGSEA. The CDR3 spells CSVDAGQSQETQYF. In DNA, the CDR3 is TGCAGCGTTGACGCGGGACAGTCTCAAGAGACCCAGTACTTC.

This clone was counted between two and nine times. The rearrangement links TRBV6-5 to TRBJ2-1; D ambiguous. V was pared by 0 bases and J by 5 bases, with 2 bases between. The CDR3 runs to 12 residues. Germline CDR1 and CDR2: MNHEY and SVGAGI. The CDR3, as DNA: TGTGCCAGCAGTTACTCGAACAATGAGCAGTTCTTC. Amino acids: CASSYSNNEQFF.

V usage is TRBV2 and J usage is TRBJ1-5; D is uncertain. Trimming shortened V by 2 bases and J by 2 bases, and 7 bases separated the two germline ends. The CDR3 runs to 14 residues. In germline, CDR1 is SNHLY, CDR2 FYNNEI. The CDR3 protein is CASSEWRGNQPQHF. DNA of the CDR3: TGTGCCAGCAGTGAATGGAGGGGCAATCAGCCCCAGCATTTT.

A note on this clone: Within the sample, other DNA sequences also encode this same CDR3. The chain uses TRBV6-5 and TRBJ2-2; D is undetermined. Germline-derived CDR1 and CDR2 are MNHEY and SVGAGI. CDR3 length equals 13 residues. Trimming cost V 0 bases and J 5 bases, with 4 bases left between them. In DNA form, the CDR3 reads TGTGCCAGCAGTTACTCGACTACCGGGGAGCTGTTTTTT. It codes for CASSYSTTGELFF.

This chain uses TRBV6-6 with TRBJ1-2, with a weak D call TRBD1 (6 bases). Germline CDR1 is MNHNY and CDR2 is SVGAGI (reference sequence). This CDR3 contains 14 residues. Trimming took off 4 bases at V and 2 bases at J, with 11 bases between the two ends. The CDR3 sequence: CASSFIQGNYGYTF. As DNA, the CDR3 is TGTGCCAGCAGTTTCATCCAGGGGAACTATGGCTACACCTTC.

The chain uses TRBV30 and TRBJ1-2, with D unresolved. This CDR3 has 14 amino acids. V was shortened by 3 bases and J by 3 bases, with 14 bases between the two germline ends. Germline V gene data show CDR1 as GTSNPN and CDR2 as SVGIG (reference sequence). CDR3 in DNA: TGTGCCTGGAGAGCGTCAGGCGGCTACTATGGCTACACCTTC. It codes for CAWRASGGYYGYTF.

This clone was seen more than once but under ten times. The chain's CDR3 is CASGQSYEQYF. The CDR3 coding sequence is TGTGCCAGCGGACAGTCTTACGAGCAGTACTTC. The chain has TRBV7-9 and TRBJ2-7; D might be TRBD1 (6 bases). Germline V lookup: CDR1 SEHNR, CDR2 FQNEAQ (reference sequence). The CDR3 spans 11 residues. Trimming cost V 8 bases and J 4 bases, with 9 bases left between them.

This clone was counted between two and nine times. V usage is TRBV5-6 and J usage is TRBJ2-7, with a weak D call TRBD2 (6 bases). The CDR3 is made up of 16 amino acids. Germline V gene data show CDR1 as SGHDT and CDR2 as YYEEEE. V was cut by 4 bases and J by 0 bases, with 17 bases left in between. DNA for the CDR3: TGTGCCAGCAGCGGACCGGGGGTTCCCTTCTCCTACGAGCAGTACTTC. This gives the protein CASSGPGVPFSYEQYF. Looking up the rest from reference TRBV5-6 and TRBJ2-7 gives the full variable domain: DAGVTQSPTHLIKTRGQQVTLRCSPKSGHDTVSWYQQALGQGPQFIFQYYEEEERQRGNFPDRFSGHQFPNYSSELNVNALLLGDSALYLCASSGPGVPFSYEQYFGPGTRLTVT.

The chain recombines TRBV23-1 with TRBJ2-2; TRBD1 aligns across 7 bases. TRBV23-1 is treated as an ORF (open reading frame) with a function not yet certain. Trimming removed 6 bases from V and 3 bases from J; junction bases left unmatched: 4. This CDR3 comprises 14 residues. CDR3 DNA: TGCGCCAGCAGCCACAGGGGACACACCGGGGAGCTGTTTTTT. Translated: CASSHRGHTGELFF.

This rearrangement joins TRBV5-6 to TRBJ2-7; D gene unclear. V was cut by 4 bases and J by 2 bases, with 13 bases left in between. The CDR3 covers 14 residues. Germline-derived CDR1 and CDR2 are SGHDT and YYEEEE. In nucleotides, the CDR3 is TGTGCCAGCAGCCCCGGCCGTGGGGCCTACGAGCAGTACTTC. Translated: CASSPGRGAYEQYF.

This chain connects TRBV29-1 to TRBJ1-3, with D hard to call. The CDR3 totals 11 residues. From germline, CDR1 is SQVTM and CDR2 ANQGSEA. Trimming took off 8 bases at V and 0 bases at J, with 5 bases between the two ends. Here the CDR3 DNA reads TGCAGCTTCATCTCTGGAAACACCATATATTTT. Translation gives CSFISGNTIYF.

The gene calls are TRBV15 and TRBJ1-5; D is undetermined. The germline V gene has CDR1 LNHNV and CDR2 YYDKDF (reference sequence). CDR3 size: 12 residues. V dropped 4 bases and J dropped 4 bases, with 5 bases sitting between them. The CDR3 DNA sequence: TGTGCCACCAGCATGGTTAATCAGCCCCAGCATTTT. Translation: CATSMVNQPQHF.

The V and J genes are TRBV2 and TRBJ1-5; the D is unclear. Germline V gene data show CDR1 as SNHLY and CDR2 as FYNNEI. The CDR3 loop spans 17 amino acids. The V and J ends lost 1 base and 2 bases respectively, with 15 bases between them. CDR3 residues: CASSEVRTSKGNQPQHF. CDR3 sequence (DNA): TGTGCCAGCAGTGAAGTCCGCACCAGTAAAGGCAATCAGCCCCAGCATTTT.

This clone was counted a few times. This chain uses TRBV28 with TRBJ1-1; maybe TRBD1 (6 bases). Looked up from germline, CDR1 is MDHEN and CDR2 is SYDVKM. The CDR3 is 14 residues long. V was pared by 6 bases and J by 8 bases, with 19 bases between. Here the CDR3 reads CASSSRQESSEAFF. The DNA of the CDR3 is TGTGCCAGCAGCAGCCGACAGGAGTCGAGCGAAGCTTTCTTT.

V and J are TRBV30 and TRBJ2-2; weak D call: TRBD2 (6 bases). The germline V gene has CDR1 GTSNPN and CDR2 SVGIG (reference sequence). This CDR3 region has 15 residues. The V end lost 8 bases, the J end lost 0 bases, and 16 bases lay between the germline ends. Here the CDR3 DNA reads TGTGCCGGTTCGCAGCGGGCGACGAACACCGGGGAGCTGTTTTTT. Its translation: CAGSQRATNTGELFF. The complete variable domain, with remaining parts taken from reference TRBV30 and TRBJ2-2, reads SQTIHQWPATLVQPVGSPLSLECTVEGTSNPNLYWYRQAAGRGLQLLFYSVGIGQISSEVPQNLSASRPQDRQFILSSKKLLLSDSGFYLCAGSQRATNTGELFFGEGSRLTVL.

In its sample, this clone was seen a few times. The chain combines TRBV10-2 with TRBJ2-4; no definite D call. The CDR3 extends over 14 amino acids. V lost 3 bases, J lost 8 bases, and 14 bases lay in between. CDR1 is WSHSY, CDR2 SAAADI, per germline. The CDR3 sequence is CASSDVTTTDIQYF. CDR3 coding DNA: TGCGCCAGCAGTGATGTCACGACGACGGACATTCAGTACTTC.